This TCR beta chain was identified during a study of OX40 agonist ivuxolimab in advanced cancers. For the study at large: At 0.01 to 10 mg/kg, ivuxolimab was administered intravenously to patients every 2 weeks. Notes on the study in general: The work left the antigen specificity of expanded peripheral T cells undetermined. Near-lowest levels of clonal expansion characterized partial responders at 0.1-3.0 mg/kg.

This CDR3 contains 16 residues. The V and J ends lost 0 bases and 5 bases respectively, with 19 bases between them. Germline V gene sequence: CDR1 GTSNPN, CDR2 SVGIG (reference sequence). Comment on this clone: Its specificity is not known.

Clones were read by immunoSEQ multiplex PCR, and TCRdb kept only the in-frame ones, dropping some. The sample records some 100,000 clones, 85% to 95% being singletons. V gene TRBV30 combines with J gene TRBJ2-5; maybe TRBD1 (6 bases). The receptor's source is an adult with an advanced solid tumor such as melanoma, head and neck, liver or kidney cancer. Source: CD4+ or CD8+ T cells sorted from blood, taken in a trial of the OX40 agonist ivuxolimab. In DNA, the CDR3 is TGTGCCTGGAGTGTACAAGGAAGGGGGAGAGTGGAGACCCAGTACTTC. Protein product: CAWSVQGRGRVETQYF. Together with reference TRBV30 and TRBJ2-5, the CDR3 gives the full variable domain: SQTIHQWPATLVQPVGSPLSLECTVEGTSNPNLYWYRQAAGRGLQLLFYSVGIGQISSEVPQNLSASRPQDRQFILSSKKLLLSDSGFYLCAWSVQGRGRVETQYFGPGTRLLVL.